A single sample is the source of the 16 T cell receptor beta chains below, sequenced in a study of spatial heterogeneity in lung cancer. TCRdb re-derived calls from the 5' RACE reads in MiXCR, one entry per CDR3 protein. The sample records about 7,900 distinct CDR3 sequences, approximately 4.5% being singletons. Time point noted: sample taken at primary tumor resection. The specimen comprised PBMCs, sampled at surgery. All receptors come from a male donor with early-stage non-small cell lung cancer.

This clonotype is medium-sized by share. The rearrangement joins TRBV6-6 to TRBJ1-3; no reliable D call. Between the trimmed V and J ends, which lost 7 bases and 4 bases, there was a span of 8 bases. Germline V CDR1 and CDR2: MNHNY, SVGAGI (reference sequence). The CDR3 is made up of 12 amino acids. The CDR3 DNA reads TGTGCCAGCAAGTCAGGCGGAAACACCATATATTTT. Translated: CASKSGGNTIYF.

This clonotype was seen repeatedly, ten times or more. The chain recombines TRBV3-1 with TRBJ1-6; TRBD1 is a possible D gene (6 bases). Germline V gene sequence: CDR1 LGHDT, CDR2 YNNKEL (reference sequence). This CDR3 spans 14 amino acids. V lost 0 bases to trimming and J lost 13 bases, with 13 bases between them. CDR3 nucleotide sequence: TGTGCCAGCAGCCAAGATTACGATAGGGGGCCCCTCCACTTT. Translating it yields CASSQDYDRGPLHF.

In regard to this clonotype: This clone may be a read error of a much larger clone one base away. The conserved final phenylalanine or tryptophan is absent from the CDR3, which likely points to a read error. V and J are TRBV20-1 and TRBJ2-5, with a possible D match to TRBD2 (7 bases). V lost 6 bases, J lost 6 bases, and 20 bases lay in between. The CDR3 extends over 14 amino acids. Germline V gene data show CDR1 as DFQATT and CDR2 as SNEGSKA (reference sequence). CDR3 amino acids: CSASTGAGGQTQYS. Here the CDR3 DNA reads TGCAGTGCATCAACCGGGGCCGGGGGGCAGACCCAGTACTCC.

This clonotype occurred many times. The chain links TRBV27 to TRBJ1-2; D is perhaps TRBD1 (5 bases). This CDR3 comprises 14 residues. Trimming pared 4 bases from V and 6 bases from J, leaving 15 bases between. The germline V gene encodes CDR1 MNHEY and CDR2 SMNVEV (reference sequence). CDR3 protein: CASSSWGLSNGYTF. The DNA of the CDR3 is TGTGCCAGCAGTTCATGGGGACTCAGCAATGGCTACACCTTC.

This clonotype counts as medium-sized (0.01 to 0.1%). This chain connects TRBV7-2 to TRBJ2-3; 9 nucleotides line up with TRBD2. The CDR3 sequence is 13 residues long. Germline V lookup: CDR1 SGHTA, CDR2 FQGNSA. J was trimmed by 14 bases and V by 4 bases; bases with no gene match: 10. CDR3 amino acids: CASSYTGTSSPYF. The CDR3 DNA follows: TGTGCCAGCAGCTACACCGGGACTAGCTCGCCGTATTTT. The whole variable domain, filled in from reference TRBV7-2 and TRBJ2-3, reads GAGVSQSPSNKVTEKGKDVELRCDPISGHTALYWYRQSLGQGLEFLIYFQGNSAPDKSGLPSDRFSAERTGGSVSTLTIQRTQQEDSAVYLCASSYTGTSSPYFGPGTRLTVL.

This clonotype was detected a few times. The chain employs TRBV7-2 and TRBJ1-6, with no clear D. The V end was cut by 5 bases, the J end by 9 bases, with 20 bases between. The CDR3 length is 16 residues. CDR1 SGHTA and CDR2 FQGNSA come from the germline V gene. The CDR3 is CASSLEGRPLPSPLHF. CDR3 bases: TGTGCCAGCAGCCTAGAGGGCAGACCACTGCCTTCACCCCTCCACTTT.

By sample fraction, this clonotype is medium-sized (0.01 to 0.1%). The genes are TRBV28 and TRBJ2-7, with 7 bases fitting TRBD2. After removal of 10 bases from V and 6 bases from J, the junction contained 6 bases not matched to a gene. The CDR3 runs 11 residues. The germline V gene has CDR1 MDHEN and CDR2 SYDVKM. CDR3 bases: TGTGCCACCCTGAGCGGGGCCGAGCAGTACGTC. Amino acids: CATLSGAEQYV.

This clonotype has just a few counts. The chain recombines TRBV27 with TRBJ1-1, with 7 bases identical to TRBD1. V gave up 10 bases and J gave up 5 bases; unmatched junction bases: 16. The CDR3 has 15 residues. Per germline, CDR1 MNHEY and CDR2 SMNVEV (reference sequence). The CDR3 DNA follows: TGTGCCACCAAAAGGATGGGACAGCGGGGTACTGAAGCTTTCTTT. It translates to CATKRMGQRGTEAFF.

In this sample, this clonotype turned up many times. V gene TRBV6-1 combines with J gene TRBJ1-5, with D unresolved. There are 13 residues in the CDR3. Between the trimmed V and J ends, which lost 7 bases and 2 bases, there was a span of 9 bases. Per germline, CDR1 MNHNS and CDR2 SASEGT. The CDR3 loop reads CASTFRGNQPQHF. CDR3 in DNA: TGTGCCAGCACCTTCCGGGGCAATCAGCCCCAGCATTTT.

This clonotype was seen at least ten times. The chain uses TRBV5-1 and TRBJ1-1; D possibly corresponds to TRBD1 (6 bases). Deletions cut 5 bases from V and 5 bases from J, with 13 bases between. CDR1 and CDR2 from the germline V gene are SGHRS and YFSETQ. The CDR3 has 13 residues. The CDR3 is CASRLRGGTEAFF. CDR3 sequence (DNA): TGCGCCAGCAGGCTCAGGGGTGGAACTGAAGCTTTCTTT.

Only a few counts were recorded for this clonotype. This chain uses TRBV20-1 with TRBJ1-5, with a possible D match to TRBD1 (6 bases). Germline loops: CDR1 DFQATT, CDR2 SNEGSKA (reference sequence). The CDR3 length is 14 residues. Trimming cost V 3 bases and J 4 bases, with 13 bases left between them. CDR3 nucleotides: TGCAGTGCTAGTAGGGGGGGGGCGAATCAGCCCCAGCATTTT. Protein product: CSASRGGANQPQHF.

Notes on this clonotype: This may be a read error, as it is one base from a much larger clone. The gene calls are TRBV12-5 and TRBJ1-1; D unclear. CDR3 length equals 11 residues. Germline V gene sequence: CDR1 LGHNT, CDR2 FRNRAP. V was pared by 7 bases and J by 4 bases, with 7 bases between. The CDR3: CASASITEAFF. The CDR3 nucleotides read TGTGCTAGTGCCTCCATCACTGAAGCTTTCTTT.

This clonotype occurred many times. This sequence joins TRBV7-2 and TRBJ2-5; D might be TRBD1 (6 bases). The length of the CDR3 is 14 residues. Per the germline V gene, CDR1 is SGHTA and CDR2 is FQGNSA. Trimming shortened V by 5 bases and J by 1 base, and 11 bases separated the two germline ends. In nucleotides, the CDR3 is TGTGCCAGCAGCGCCGGACAGTTCCAAGAGACCCAGTACTTC. Its translation: CASSAGQFQETQYF.

This clonotype was counted many times. The chain carries TRBV6-2 or TRBV6-3 and TRBJ1-2; D is perhaps TRBD1 (6 bases). From germline, CDR1 is MNHEY and CDR2 SVGEGT. The CDR3 covers 14 residues. The V end lost 6 bases, the J end lost 6 bases, and 17 bases lay between the germline ends. The CDR3 bases are TGTGCCAGCAGATATCTGGGGGCCGTTGATGGCTACACCTTC. It is translated as CASRYLGAVDGYTF.

In its sample, this clonotype was seen many times. The V call is TRBV12-3 or TRBV12-4, the J call TRBJ1-1; possibly TRBD1 for D (5 bases). The CDR3 is 14 residues long. V lost 5 bases, J lost 3 bases, and 13 bases lay in between. CDR3 sequence reads: CASSRGRWDTEAFF. DNA of the CDR3: TGTGCCAGCAGTCGGGGCCGTTGGGACACTGAAGCTTTCTTT.

V usage is TRBV18 and J usage is TRBJ2-7, with no clear D. The germline V gene encodes CDR1 KGHSH and CDR2 LQKENI. The CDR3 covers 15 residues. The V end lost 3 bases, the J end lost 3 bases, and 15 bases lay between the germline ends. In DNA form, the CDR3 reads TGTGCCAGCTCACCCCTTGACAAGAGGAGCTACGAGCAGTACTTC. Translated, it gives CASSPLDKRSYEQYF.